This T cell receptor beta chain was identified in a study of blood T cells in healthy people across ages. Germline trimming cut 4 bases from V and 2 bases from J; bases unmatched to any gene: 6. CDR1 and CDR2 (germline): MNHEY, SVGEGT. The CDR3 is made up of 16 amino acids. Russia was home to the donors, healthy Caucasian individuals aged about 6 to 90. This clonotype came up a few times. Its antigen is unidentified. Study conclusions and caveats: Significant beta diversity loss was already apparent by age roughly 40, declining roughly linearly.

A sample-barcoded 5' primer and a J-beta primer mix were used in a second PCR of roughly 6 to 11 cycles. TCRdb redid the calling of the 5' RACE reads with MiXCR, one entry per CDR3 protein. The sample holds about 1.6 million distinct CDR3 sequences, 30% to 35% seen once. The sequence derives from a young woman in good health. The specimen sequenced was blood. The chain employs TRBV6-2 or TRBV6-3 and TRBJ2-1; TRBD1 agrees at 9 bases. The CDR3 sequence: CASSSQRTGAYNEQFF. The DNA of the CDR3 is TGTGCCAGCAGTTCCCAAAGGACAGGGGCCTACAATGAGCAGTTCTTC.